These T cell receptor beta chains were read from a single sample in a study of CD8 T cells in Susac syndrome. MiXCR, applied by TCRdb to the immunoSEQ multiplex PCR reads, yields one record per CDR3 protein. The table shows around 130,000 distinct CDR3 sequences, with roughly 94% occurring only once. Material for sequencing was CD8+ T cells from PBMCs. The receptors originated from a human donor with Susac syndrome. CDR3s leave out the opening cysteine and the closing phenylalanine or tryptophan. Fields, in order: J gene, clone size, V gene, CDR3 protein. The listing skips clone size in some rows; elsewhere it reads once, few, many or a size class.

TRBJ2-6	.	TRBV3-1	ASSQDRGFRSGANVLT
TRBJ1-6	.	TRBV7-9	ASSSTGTGNSPLH
TRBJ1-2	.	TRBV25-1	ASSYHRDYGYT
TRBJ1-1	.	TRBV7-3	ASSPGTGGATLNTEAF
TRBJ2-7	.	TRBV10-3	AISSSYEQY
TRBJ1-4	.	TRBV29-1	SATPGGTNEKLF
TRBJ2-7	.	TRBV27	ASSQRTRGDEQY
TRBJ2-7	.	TRBV2	ASIGFPYEQY
TRBJ1-1	.	TRBV4-1	ASSQESRGGTEAF
TRBJ2-1	.	TRBV20-1	SASSAAGDNEQF
TRBJ1-1	.	TRBV14	ASSHRGRGVTEAF
TRBJ2-1	.	TRBV2	ASRRLAGENEQF
TRBJ2-3	.	TRBV5-8	ASSDFRTGVADTQY
TRBJ1-1	once	TRBV19	ASSINMGGPEAF
TRBJ1-2	.	TRBV4-2	ASSQDSEGYT
TRBJ2-3	.	TRBV24-1	ATRQGATDTQY
TRBJ2-7	.	TRBV6-5	ASRSQGISYEQY
TRBJ2-3	.	TRBV19	ASSPLQDDTQY
TRBJ2-3	.	TRBV3-1	ASSQGLAYPSTDTQY
TRBJ2-5	.	TRBV7-8	ASSAWGGEETQY
TRBJ2-2	once	TRBV29-1	SVEDSGRYTGELF
TRBJ1-2	.	TRBV2	ASSETRVGNYGYT
TRBJ1-1	.	TRBV24-1	ATSQTGREAF
TRBJ1-1	.	TRBV6-6	ASSWNTEAF
TRBJ1-6	.	TRBV2	ASSDEQQRAPLH
TRBJ1-1	.	TRBV6-9	ASSWVGPTEAF
TRBJ2-1	.	TRBV19	ASSMGLNSYNEQF
TRBJ2-1	.	TRBV12-3/TRBV12-4	AIGGEYEQF
TRBJ1-5	.	TRBV7-8	ASSIGQGQPQH
TRBJ1-2	.	TRBV4-3	ASSQDVGQGTFYGYT
TRBJ1-2	.	TRBV29-1	SVDLGDNYGYT
TRBJ2-1	.	TRBV19	ASSWGGTGIFNEQF
TRBJ2-3	once	TRBV12-3/TRBV12-4	ASSLLAVSTDTQY
TRBJ1-2	.	TRBV12-3/TRBV12-4	ASSRLEVYGYT
TRBJ1-1	.	TRBV7-9	ASSPLQGREAF
TRBJ1-6	.	TRBV4-3	ASSQVSSGRGSPLH
TRBJ2-2	.	TRBV24-1	ATSDHGNTGELF
TRBJ2-2	.	TRBV20-1	SARSRISENLATGELF
TRBJ2-5	.	TRBV7-9	ASSLVGTVQETQY
TRBJ2-7	.	TRBV9	ASSVGGQAYEQY
TRBJ1-1	.	TRBV2	ASSPSRAEMNTEAF
TRBJ2-5	.	TRBV11-2	ASSPGLAGEQDQY
TRBJ2-7	.	TRBV7-2	ASSLTDSYEQY
TRBJ1-4	.	TRBV29-1	SVEDLFQSATNEKLF
TRBJ2-5	.	TRBV29-1	SVQGGTQY
TRBJ2-7	.	TRBV29-1	SVESEQGALDEQY
TRBJ2-5	.	TRBV5-4	ASSSGLAETQY
TRBJ2-5	.	TRBV29-1	SVEGRGTSGGGETQY
TRBJ1-4	.	TRBV9	ASSVGSTNEKLF
TRBJ2-1	.	TRBV15	ATSRRSGTSYNEQF
TRBJ2-7	.	TRBV20-1	SARSGSYEQY
TRBJ2-7	.	TRBV19	ASSLGPSYEQY
TRBJ1-5	.	TRBV12-3/TRBV12-4	ASSFRGQPQH
TRBJ2-7	.	TRBV30	AWRPGQGLYEQY
TRBJ1-1	.	TRBV6-2/TRBV6-3	ASTGFLNTEAF
TRBJ2-1	few	TRBV7-9	ASSLASGGAKEQF
TRBJ2-7	.	TRBV6-2/TRBV6-3	ASSLSGGLSYEQY
TRBJ1-3	.	TRBV14	ASSPAGLTIY
TRBJ2-5	.	TRBV5-4	ASSFDGGAGETQY